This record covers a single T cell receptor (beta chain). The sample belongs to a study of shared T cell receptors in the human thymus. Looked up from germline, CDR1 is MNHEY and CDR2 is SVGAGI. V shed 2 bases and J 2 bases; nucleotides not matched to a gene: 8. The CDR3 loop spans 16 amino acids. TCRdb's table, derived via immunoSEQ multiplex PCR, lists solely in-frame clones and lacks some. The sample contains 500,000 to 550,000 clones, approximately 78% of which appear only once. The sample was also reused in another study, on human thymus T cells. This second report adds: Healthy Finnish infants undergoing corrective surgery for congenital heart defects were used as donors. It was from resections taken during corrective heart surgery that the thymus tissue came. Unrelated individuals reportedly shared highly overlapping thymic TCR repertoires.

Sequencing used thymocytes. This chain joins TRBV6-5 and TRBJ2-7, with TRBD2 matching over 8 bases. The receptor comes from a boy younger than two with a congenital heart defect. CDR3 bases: TGTGCCAGCAGTTACCGCCCCAGCGGGAGACCCTACGAGCAGTACTTC. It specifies CASSYRPSGRPYEQYF.